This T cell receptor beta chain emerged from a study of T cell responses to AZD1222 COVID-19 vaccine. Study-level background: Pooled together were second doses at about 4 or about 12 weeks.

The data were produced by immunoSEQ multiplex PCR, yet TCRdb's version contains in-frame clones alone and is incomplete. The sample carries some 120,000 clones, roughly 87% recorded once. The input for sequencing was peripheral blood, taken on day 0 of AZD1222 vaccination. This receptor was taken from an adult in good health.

CDR3 DNA sequence: TGTGCCAGCAGCGACGGGCCGTACTCCTATAATTCACCCCTCCACTTT. This translates into CASSDGPYSYNSPLHF. V is TRBV5-4 and J is TRBJ1-6; D remains ambiguous. This CDR3 has 16 amino acids. Trimming pared 4 bases from V and 0 bases from J, leaving 11 bases between. CDR1 and CDR2 from the germline V gene are SGHNT and YYREEE (reference sequence).